This TCR beta chain derives from a study of CD8+ T cells in alopecia areata. Study overall: Oral tofacitinib (5 to 10 mg twice daily) was administered to treated patients. Overall study results and limits: Tofacitinib yielded significantly lower scalp clonality and fewer expanded CD8+ clones among the top 100.

TCR sequencing used cDNA made by reverse transcription of extracted RNA. Profiled with immunoSEQ multiplex PCR; TCRdb holds only in-frame clones, not every one. Here the sample spans some 150,000 clones, 65% to 90% being singletons. Treatment in this sample: oral pan-JAK inhibitor, 5-10 mg twice daily. The ends lost 1 base at V and 8 bases at J; junction bases unmatched: 4. This CDR3 comprises 14 residues. The germline V gene has CDR1 SEHNR and CDR2 FQNEAQ (reference sequence). Regarding this clone: What it recognizes is unknown.

The receptor was isolated from a human donor with alopecia areata. Material: CD8+ T cells sorted from blood, obtained at week 4, from a patient treated with tofacitinib. J is TRBJ1-4 and V is TRBV7-9; TRBD1 aligns across 7 bases. CDR3 bases: TGTGCCAGCAGCTTAGGACAGGGACTCGAAAAACTGTTTTTT. This sequence encodes CASSLGQGLEKLFF.